A single sample gave rise to the 24 T cell receptor beta chains below, sequenced in a study of T cell responses to AZD1222 COVID-19 vaccine. Method: immunoSEQ multiplex PCR; TCRdb's copy keeps in-frame clones and lacks some. The repertoire holds more than 150,000 clones, 85% to 95% seen once, with around 1.5% in the top ten. The starting material was peripheral blood, obtained 28 days after the second AZD1222 dose. Receptors were obtained from an adult who received the AZD1222 COVID-19 vaccine.

The rearrangement joins TRBV6-5 to TRBJ2-3, with TRBD2 matching 9 bases. The CDR3 sequence is 14 residues long. The junction had 7 bases not matched to a gene; V was cut back by 6 bases and J by 6 bases. CDR1 is MNHEY and CDR2 is SVGAGI in the germline V gene. CDR3 DNA: TGTGCCAGCAGGGTAGCGGGGGCCGGGGATACGCAGTATTTT. Translation: CASRVAGAGDTQYF.

Written as DNA, the CDR3 is TGTGCCAGCCAGGGGGGCAATGAGCAGTTCTTC. It yields the protein CASQGGNEQFF. The V call is TRBV2, the J call TRBJ2-1; a weak D match, TRBD1 (7 bases). V gave up 8 bases and J gave up 6 bases, with 8 bases separating them. Per the germline V gene, CDR1 is SNHLY and CDR2 is FYNNEI. This CDR3 region has 11 residues.

The chain uses TRBV7-9 and TRBJ1-1; no reliable D call. The germline V gene encodes CDR1 SEHNR and CDR2 FQNEAQ (reference sequence). The CDR3 spans 15 residues. V lost 5 bases to trimming and J lost 2 bases, with 15 bases between them. The CDR3 sequence: CASSPRAYGNTEAFF. Here the CDR3 DNA reads TGTGCCAGCAGCCCCCGCGCTTATGGAAACACTGAAGCTTTCTTT.

On this clone: Other DNA sequences from this sample encode an identical CDR3 as well. This sequence joins TRBV6-4 and TRBJ2-1; 14 bases agree with TRBD2. J gave up 9 bases and V 4 bases, and 17 bases lay outside the gene matches. CDR1 and CDR2 (germline): MRHNA, SNTAGT. The CDR3 spans 19 residues. This CDR3 is CASSVVAGTSGGQGSEQFF. CDR3 bases: TGTGCCAGCAGTGTCGTTGCGGGGACTAGCGGGGGTCAGGGGAGTGAGCAGTTCTTC.

V is TRBV5-1 and J is TRBJ1-1; D remains unclear. The CDR3 totals 14 residues. Germline V lookup: CDR1 SGHRS, CDR2 YFSETQ. V lost 0 bases and J lost 4, with 10 bases in between. CDR3 DNA sequence: TGCGCCAGCAGCTTGGAAAGGGAAATCACTGAAGCTTTCTTT. Translated, it gives CASSLEREITEAFF.

J is TRBJ2-3 and V is TRBV10-1; perhaps TRBD2 as D (5 bases). This CDR3 has 14 amino acids. From germline, CDR1 is WNHNN and CDR2 SYGVQD (reference sequence). V was trimmed by 10 bases and J by 0 bases, leaving 14 bases between them. CDR3 sequence: CATSPGISTDTQYF. In nucleotides, the CDR3 is TGCGCCACTAGTCCGGGGATAAGCACAGATACGCAGTATTTT.

In this sample, this clone turned up a few times. This chain joins TRBV7-2 and TRBJ1-5; D is unclear. Deletions cut 5 bases from V and 2 bases from J, with 7 bases between. The length of the CDR3 is 13 residues. CDR1 and CDR2 from the germline V gene are SGHTA and FQGNSA. CDR3 sequence reads: CASSPLGNQPQHF. In nucleotides, the CDR3 is TGTGCCAGCAGCCCCTTGGGCAATCAGCCCCAGCATTTT.

V and J are TRBV4-1 and TRBJ1-6, with 7 bases matching TRBD1. CDR3 length: 14 amino acids. The trim removed 2 bases at V and 9 bases at J, leaving 4 bases unmatched. The germline CDR1 and CDR2 sequences are MGHRA and YSYEKL. CDR3 nucleotide sequence: TGCGCCAGCAGCCAACTACAGGGGATTTCACCCCTCCACTTT. This codes for CASSQLQGISPLHF.

The genes are TRBV2 and TRBJ1-6; no reliable D call. Germline CDR1 SNHLY, CDR2 FYNNEI. Trimming shortened V by 5 bases and J by 3 bases, and 8 bases separated the two germline ends. This CDR3 is built from 14 residues. CDR3 region: CASSKTLYNSPLHF. In DNA form, the CDR3 reads TGTGCCAGCAGTAAGACCCTCTATAATTCACCCCTCCACTTT.

The chain has TRBV2 and TRBJ1-5; 7 bases agree with TRBD1. CDR1 is SNHLY, CDR2 FYNNEI, per germline. The CDR3 is 14 amino acids. The V gene end was trimmed by 8 bases and the J gene end by 2 bases; junction bases not matched to a gene: 6. CDR3 coding DNA: TGTGCCAGCCAACGACAGGGAGGCAATCAGCCCCAGCATTTT. Translating it yields CASQRQGGNQPQHF.

This clone was observed a single time. The V and J genes are TRBV23-1 and TRBJ1-2; the match to TRBD1 covers 7 bases. TRBV23-1 is annotated as an ORF whose role is uncertain. V was pared by 2 bases and J by 3 bases, with 12 bases of the junction left unmatched. This CDR3 is built from 17 residues. CDR3 protein: CASSQTTGTDLYYGYTF. The CDR3 bases are TGCGCCAGCAGTCAAACAACCGGGACAGATTTATACTATGGCTACACCTTC.

The chain joins TRBV5-1 to TRBJ1-1; possible D gene TRBD1, 5 bases. CDR1 and CDR2 (germline): SGHRS, YFSETQ. CDR3 size: 14 residues. Trimming removed 5 bases from V and 3 bases from J, with 14 bases in between. CDR3 sequence: CASRKSLGDTEAFF. DNA for the CDR3: TGCGCCAGCAGGAAGAGCTTAGGGGACACTGAAGCTTTCTTT.

This chain uses TRBV7-2 with TRBJ1-3; D may be TRBD1 (5 bases). Trimming removed 4 bases at V and 0 bases at J, with 13 bases between. Germline V gene data show CDR1 as SGHTA and CDR2 as FQGNSA. CDR3 length: 16 amino acids. CDR3 nucleotides: TGTGCCAGCAGCTCGGGCGGGGGAAGCTCTGGAAACACCATATATTTT. Its protein product is CASSSGGGSSGNTIYF.

The genes are TRBV7-2 and TRBJ1-2; no definite D call. Germline CDR1 is SGHTA and CDR2 is FQGNSA. Trimming stripped 5 bases from V and 8 bases from J, with 15 bases between. The CDR3 has 13 residues. CDR3 sequence (DNA): TGTGCCAGCAGCCCCTCCCCTGGGGAAGGCTACACCTTC. Translated, it gives CASSPSPGEGYTF.

The chain is built from TRBV7-9 and TRBJ1-2; 12 bases line up with TRBD1. Germline V gives CDR1 SEHNR, CDR2 FQNEAQ (reference sequence). The CDR3 extends over 18 amino acids. J was trimmed by 4 bases and V by 1 base; bases with no gene match: 10. CDR3 amino acids: CASSLGGTGGLSAYGYTF. The CDR3 nucleotides are TGTGCCAGCAGCTTAGGCGGGACAGGGGGCCTTTCTGCCTATGGCTACACCTTC.

The rearrangement joins TRBV4-3 to TRBJ2-7, with 7 bases matching TRBD2. V was pared by 11 bases and J by 2 bases, with 12 bases of the junction left unmatched. This CDR3 contains 14 residues. Germline-derived CDR1 and CDR2 are LGHNA and YSLEER. CDR3 loop: CAPRPRGGAYEQYF. The CDR3 DNA reads as TGCGCCCCCCGCCCCCGGGGAGGGGCCTACGAGCAGTACTTC.

The chain joins TRBV19 to TRBJ2-7, with a weak D call TRBD2 (6 bases). This CDR3 contains 17 residues. Germline CDR1 LNHDA, CDR2 SQIVND (reference sequence). The V end was cut by 5 bases, the J end by 2 bases, with 22 bases between. CDR3 sequence: CASSPGAPGGATYEQYF. In nucleotides, the CDR3 is TGTGCCAGTAGTCCCGGCGCACCCGGCGGGGCTACCTACGAGCAGTACTTC.

The chain carries TRBV3-1 (or the pseudogene TRBV3-2) and TRBJ1-5, with unresolved D. Per the germline V gene, CDR1 is LGHDT and CDR2 is YNNKEL (reference sequence). The CDR3 runs to 15 residues. Trimming shortened V by 3 bases and J by 1 base, and 10 bases separated the two germline ends. CDR3 sequence reads: CASSQDFRSNQPQHF. The CDR3 coding sequence is TGTGCCAGCAGCCAGGATTTTAGGAGCAATCAGCCCCAGCATTTT.

The chain uses TRBV3-1 (or the pseudogene TRBV3-2) and TRBJ1-6; D not certain. V lost 4 bases, J lost 8 bases, and 15 bases lay in between. From germline, CDR1 is LGHDT and CDR2 YNNKEL (reference sequence). The CDR3 extends over 15 amino acids. The CDR3 region is CASSPRAEVDSPLHF. CDR3 DNA sequence: TGTGCCAGCAGCCCGCGGGCGGAAGTGGATTCACCCCTCCACTTT.

The rearrangement links TRBV5-8 to TRBJ1-1; a weak D match, TRBD1 (6 bases). Trimming stripped 4 bases from V and 2 bases from J, with 9 bases between. Germline V gene lookup returns CDR1 SGHTS and CDR2 YDEGEE. The CDR3 is made up of 13 amino acids. CDR3 nucleotides: TGTGCCAGCAGCATCGGGACAAACACTGAAGCTTTCTTT. This gives the protein CASSIGTNTEAFF.

This rearrangement joins TRBV4-2 to TRBJ1-3; D is uncertain. The CDR3 runs 12 residues. CDR1 is LGHNA, CDR2 YNFKEQ, per germline. Trimming removed 5 bases from V and 0 bases from J, with 2 bases in between. Here the CDR3 DNA reads TGTGCCAGCAGCTTCTCTGGAAACACCATATATTTT. Protein sequence: CASSFSGNTIYF.

The chain is built from TRBV27 and TRBJ2-3; 11 bases are a match to TRBD1. There are 16 residues in the CDR3. The germline V gene encodes CDR1 MNHEY and CDR2 SMNVEV (reference sequence). J gave up 3 bases and V 5 bases, and 7 bases lay outside the gene matches. The CDR3 nucleotides read TGTGCCAGCAGTGCAACCGGGACAGGGGGGACAGATACGCAGTATTTT. Its protein is CASSATGTGGTDTQYF.

The V and J genes are TRBV18 and TRBJ2-7; 8 positions match TRBD2. V shed 2 bases and J 6 bases; nucleotides not matched to a gene: 12. This CDR3 has 16 amino acids. Germline V lookup: CDR1 KGHSH, CDR2 LQKENI. The CDR3 loop reads CASSPTYSGSEGEQYF. Here the CDR3 DNA reads TGTGCCAGCTCACCAACGTACAGCGGGAGCGAGGGCGAGCAGTACTTC.

About this clone: The sample carries other DNA sequences with the same CDR3. The V call is TRBV5-1, the J call TRBJ1-1, with unresolved D. V lost 0 bases and J lost 1, with 4 bases in between. CDR1 is SGHRS and CDR2 is YFSETQ in the germline V gene. The length of the CDR3 is 13 residues. CDR3 DNA sequence: TGCGCCAGCAGCTTGGTGTCGAACACTGAAGCTTTCTTT. It encodes CASSLVSNTEAFF.